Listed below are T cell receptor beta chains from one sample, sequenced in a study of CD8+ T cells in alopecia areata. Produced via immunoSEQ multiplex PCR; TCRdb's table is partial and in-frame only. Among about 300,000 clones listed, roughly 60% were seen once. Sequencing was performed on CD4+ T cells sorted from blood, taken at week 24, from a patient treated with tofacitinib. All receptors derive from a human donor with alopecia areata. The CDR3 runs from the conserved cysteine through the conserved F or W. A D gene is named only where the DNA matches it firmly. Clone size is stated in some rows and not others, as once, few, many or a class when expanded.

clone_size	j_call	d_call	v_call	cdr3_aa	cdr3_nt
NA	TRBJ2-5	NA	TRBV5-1	CASSLWSQETQYF	TGCGCCAGCAGCTTGTGGTCCCAAGAGACCCAGTACTTC
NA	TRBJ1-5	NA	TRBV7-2	CASSLSGRAEEPQHF	TGTGCCAGCAGCTTAAGCGGTAGGGCGGAGGAGCCCCAGCATTTT
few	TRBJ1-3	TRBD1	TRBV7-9	CASSLEDWTGGGNTIYF	TGTGCCAGCAGCTTAGAAGATTGGACAGGGGGCGGAAACACCATATATTTT
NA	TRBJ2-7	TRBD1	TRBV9	CASSVAGTDEQYF	TGTGCCAGCAGCGTAGCTGGGACAGACGAGCAGTACTTC
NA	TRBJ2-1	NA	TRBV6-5	CASSSRTSLDEQFF	TGTGCCAGCAGTTCCCGGACTTCTCTGGATGAGCAGTTCTTC
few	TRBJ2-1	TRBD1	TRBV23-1	CASSRDRENEQFF	TGCGCCAGCTCCCGGGACAGGGAAAATGAGCAGTTCTTC
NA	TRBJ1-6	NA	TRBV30	CAWSEQSNSPLHF	TGTGCCTGGAGCGAACAATCGAATTCACCCCTCCACTTT
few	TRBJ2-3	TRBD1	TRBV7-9	CASSYPQNRGQDTQYF	TGTGCCAGCAGCTACCCCCAAAACAGGGGGCAAGATACGCAGTATTTT
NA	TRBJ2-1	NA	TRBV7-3	CASSIGTYNEQFF	TGTGCCAGCAGCATCGGGACTTACAATGAGCAGTTCTTC
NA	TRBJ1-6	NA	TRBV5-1	CASSLDPGQIYSPLHF	TGCGCCAGCAGCTTGGACCCGGGACAAATCTATTCACCCCTCCACTTT
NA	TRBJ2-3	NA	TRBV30	CAWSDPRQGGRDTQYF	TGTGCCTGGAGTGACCCCAGACAGGGAGGGCGAGATACGCAGTATTTT
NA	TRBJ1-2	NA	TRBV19	CASSSQTGALPSF	TGTGCCAGTAGTTCGCAGACAGGTGCCTTACCTTCCTTC
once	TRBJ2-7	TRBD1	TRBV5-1	CASSPIRDSLTYEQYF	TGCGCCAGCAGCCCTATCCGGGACAGCCTTACCTACGAGCAGTACTTC
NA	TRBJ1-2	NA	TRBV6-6	CASSYSPRGYGYTF	TGTGCCAGCAGTTACTCTCCCAGGGGCTATGGCTACACCTTC
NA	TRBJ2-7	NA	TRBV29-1	CSVEEQSGKQYF	TGCAGCGTTGAGGAACAGTCGGGAAAGCAGTACTTC
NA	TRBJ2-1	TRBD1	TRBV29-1	CSGNRGENNEQFF	TGCAGCGGGAACAGGGGGGAGAACAATGAGCAGTTCTTC
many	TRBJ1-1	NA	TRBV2	CASWVLLNTEAFF	TGTGCCAGCTGGGTCTTACTGAACACTGAAGCTTTCTTT
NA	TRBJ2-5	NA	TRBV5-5	CASSFQTEETQYF	TGTGCCAGCAGCTTTCAGACAGAAGAGACCCAGTACTTC
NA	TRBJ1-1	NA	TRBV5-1	CASSYQTGHLTEAFF	TGCGCCAGCAGCTATCAGACCGGACACCTCACTGAAGCTTTCTTT
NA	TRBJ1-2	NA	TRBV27	CASSLTRGAYGYTF	TGTGCCAGCAGTTTGACCAGAGGCGCCTATGGCTACACCTTC
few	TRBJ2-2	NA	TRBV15	CATSRASLGPEGFGELFF	TGTGCCACCAGCAGAGCTAGCCTAGGGCCCGAGGGGTTCGGGGAGCTGTTTTTT
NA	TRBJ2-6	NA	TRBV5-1	CASSLGLYSGANVLTF	TGCGCCAGCAGCTTAGGACTCTACTCTGGGGCCAACGTCCTGACTTTC
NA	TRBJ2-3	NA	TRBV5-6	CASSTPDTGGNTQYF	TGTGCCAGCAGCACACCCGACACGGGCGGGAATACGCAGTATTTT
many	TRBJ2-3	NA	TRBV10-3	CAISEGSIQSDTQYF	TGTGCCATCAGTGAGGGGAGTATACAGTCAGATACGCAGTATTTT
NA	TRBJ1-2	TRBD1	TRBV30	CAGSQGNYGYTF	TGTGCCGGATCACAGGGGAACTATGGCTACACCTTC
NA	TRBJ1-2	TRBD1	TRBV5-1	CASSGTGTEGYTF	TGCGCCAGCAGCGGGACCGGGACAGAAGGCTACACCTTC
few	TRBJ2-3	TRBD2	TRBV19	CASRASGGAVDTQYF	TGTGCCAGTAGGGCTAGCGGGGGGGCCGTTGATACGCAGTATTTT
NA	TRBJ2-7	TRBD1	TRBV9	CASSVGDSLYEQYF	TGTGCCAGCAGCGTAGGGGACAGTCTCTACGAGCAGTACTTC
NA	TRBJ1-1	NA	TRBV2	CASSEARGGANTEAFF	TGTGCCAGCAGTGAAGCGAGAGGGGGAGCGAACACTGAAGCTTTCTTT
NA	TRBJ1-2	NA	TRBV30	CAWRGINYGYTF	TGTGCCTGGAGGGGAATAAACTATGGCTACACCTTC
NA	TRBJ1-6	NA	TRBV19	CASSIQQSVSPLHF	TGTGCCAGTAGTATACAACAGTCAGTTTCACCCCTCCACTTT
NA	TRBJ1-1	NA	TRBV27	CASSGWGARTEAFF	TGTGCCAGCAGCGGGTGGGGGGCGCGCACTGAAGCTTTCTTT
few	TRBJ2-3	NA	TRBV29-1	CSVEIQGTDTQYF	TGCAGCGTTGAGATCCAGGGCACAGATACGCAGTATTTT
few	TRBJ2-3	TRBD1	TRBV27	CASSPKQGAGADTQYF	TGTGCCAGCAGCCCTAAACAGGGGGCGGGTGCAGATACGCAGTATTTT
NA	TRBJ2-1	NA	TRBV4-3	CASSQDLADEQFF	TGCGCCAGCAGCCAAGATCTTGCCGATGAGCAGTTCTTC
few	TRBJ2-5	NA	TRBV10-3	CAISPGRETQYF	TGTGCCATCAGCCCAGGGCGGGAGACCCAGTACTTC
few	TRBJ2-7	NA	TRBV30	CAWSHGSYEQYF	TGTGCCTGGAGTCATGGCTCCTACGAGCAGTACTTC
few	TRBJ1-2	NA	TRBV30	CAWSLTGLNGYTF	TGTGCCTGGAGTCTCACTGGGCTGAATGGCTACACCTTC
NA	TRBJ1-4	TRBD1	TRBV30	CAWSDRGNEKLFF	TGTGCCTGGTCGGACAGGGGCAATGAAAAACTGTTTTTT
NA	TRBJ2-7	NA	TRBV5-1	CASSPPLMASYEQYF	TGCGCCAGCAGCCCACCCCTCATGGCCTCCTACGAGCAGTACTTC